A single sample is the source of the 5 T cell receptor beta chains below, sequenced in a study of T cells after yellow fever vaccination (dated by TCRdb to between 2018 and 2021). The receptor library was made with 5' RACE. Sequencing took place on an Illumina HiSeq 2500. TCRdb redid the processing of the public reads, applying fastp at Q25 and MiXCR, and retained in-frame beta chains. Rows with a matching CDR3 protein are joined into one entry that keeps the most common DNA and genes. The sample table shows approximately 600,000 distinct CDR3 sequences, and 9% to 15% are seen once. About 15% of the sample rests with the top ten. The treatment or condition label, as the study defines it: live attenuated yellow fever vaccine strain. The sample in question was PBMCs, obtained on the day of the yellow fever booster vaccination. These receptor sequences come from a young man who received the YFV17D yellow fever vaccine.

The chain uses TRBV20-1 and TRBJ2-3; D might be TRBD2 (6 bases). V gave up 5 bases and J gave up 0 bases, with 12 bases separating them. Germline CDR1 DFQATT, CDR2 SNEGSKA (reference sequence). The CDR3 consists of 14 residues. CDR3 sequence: CSARDFLSTDTQYF. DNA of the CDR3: TGCAGTGCTCGGGACTTTTTGAGCACAGATACGCAGTATTTT.

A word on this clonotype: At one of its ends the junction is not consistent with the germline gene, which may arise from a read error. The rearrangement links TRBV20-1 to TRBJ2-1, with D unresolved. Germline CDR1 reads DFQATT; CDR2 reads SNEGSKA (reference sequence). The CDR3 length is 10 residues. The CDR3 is CRASFDEQFF. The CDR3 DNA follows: TGCCGTGCTAGTTTCGATGAGCAGTTCTTC.

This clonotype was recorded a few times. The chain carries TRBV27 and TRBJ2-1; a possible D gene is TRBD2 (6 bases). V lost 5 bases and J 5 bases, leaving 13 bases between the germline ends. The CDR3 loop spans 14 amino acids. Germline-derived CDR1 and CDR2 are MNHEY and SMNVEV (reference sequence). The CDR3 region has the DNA TGTGCCAGCAGTATACTAGCCAGAAACAATGAGCAGTTCTTC. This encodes CASSILARNNEQFF.

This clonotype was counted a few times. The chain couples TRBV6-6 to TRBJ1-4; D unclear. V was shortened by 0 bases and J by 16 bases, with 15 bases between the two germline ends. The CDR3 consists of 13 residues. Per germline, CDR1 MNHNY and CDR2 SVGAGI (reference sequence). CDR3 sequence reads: CASSYSEGRSPFF. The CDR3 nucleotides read TGTGCCAGCAGTTACTCTGAGGGCCGATCACCGTTTTTT.

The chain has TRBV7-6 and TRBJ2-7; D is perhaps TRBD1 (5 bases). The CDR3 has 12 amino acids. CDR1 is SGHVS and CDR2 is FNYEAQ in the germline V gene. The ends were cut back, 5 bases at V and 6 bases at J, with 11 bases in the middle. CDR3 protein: CASSESGFEQYF. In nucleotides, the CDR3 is TGTGCCAGCAGCGAGTCAGGGTTCGAGCAGTACTTC. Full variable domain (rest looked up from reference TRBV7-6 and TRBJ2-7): GAGVSQSPRYKVTKRGQDVALRCDPISGHVSLYWYRQALGQGPEFLTYFNYEAQQDKSGLPNDRFSAERPEGSISTLTIQRTEQRDSAMYRCASSESGFEQYFGPGTRLTVT.